The rows below give T cell receptor beta chains drawn from one sample of a study of T cells in localized non-small cell lung cancer. Clones were sequenced by immunoSEQ multiplex PCR, and TCRdb holds only the in-frame ones, with some missing. The table records about 23,000 clones, about 89% of them present only once. The sequences come from peripheral blood, collected before any cancer treatment. The origin of the receptors is a male donor older than 55 with stage I lung adenocarcinoma. CDR3s include the opening cysteine and the closing phenylalanine or tryptophan.

J	V	CDR3
TRBJ1-3	TRBV7-8	CASSFAEDRGNTIYF
TRBJ1-2	TRBV6-1	CASSGDRTVYGYTF
TRBJ1-2	TRBV9	CASSVEAGTGYGYTF
TRBJ1-6	TRBV28	CASSSDSQNSPLHF
TRBJ2-1	TRBV27	CASSSPPRANEQFF
TRBJ2-1	TRBV6-1	CASTDRGRGSEQFF
TRBJ1-2	TRBV7-2	CASSLEGAGVGGYTF
TRBJ1-2	TRBV9	CASSVDGGRGTYGYTF
TRBJ2-5	TRBV30	CAWIPGLADQGTQYF
TRBJ1-1	TRBV27	CASSLGAGMNTEAFF
TRBJ2-1	TRBV6-1	CASSESRVPLVHEQFF
TRBJ2-3	TRBV2	CASLAGASTDTQYF
TRBJ1-5	TRBV28	CASTPSGGNQPQHF
TRBJ1-6	TRBV30	CATDGDSYNSPLHF
TRBJ2-7	TRBV5-4	CASSLGTTGGKYEQYF
TRBJ2-1	TRBV19	CASSIEGAIRNEQFF
TRBJ2-2	TRBV10-2	CASSEPIVGRTGELFF
TRBJ1-3	TRBV6-5	CASSYGTESSGNTIYF
TRBJ2-1	TRBV7-2	CASSSWTSSYNEQFF
TRBJ1-3	TRBV9	CASSAPSGNTIYF
TRBJ2-4	TRBV27	CASSTFRDRGPGNIQYF
TRBJ2-3	TRBV7-2	CASSQGQVGDTQYF
TRBJ2-4	TRBV28	CASSLWGNIQYF
TRBJ2-5	TRBV9	CASSFSQGGETQYF
TRBJ2-3	TRBV5-1	CASREGPNPTDTQYF
TRBJ1-6	TRBV6-5	CASNGGGVGSPLHF
TRBJ2-7	TRBV5-4	CASSVQTGNEQYF
TRBJ1-1	TRBV7-9	CASSLGRYTEAFF
TRBJ2-3	TRBV2	CASSLDRGADTQYF
TRBJ2-2	TRBV7-9	CASLDLPNTGELFF
TRBJ1-3	TRBV5-8	CASSRARAGGNTIYF
TRBJ1-1	TRBV7-6	CASSPWTRNTEAFF
TRBJ2-3	TRBV6-6	CASSYENPPTDTQYF
TRBJ1-1	TRBV10-3	CAISNPTGSTEAFF
TRBJ2-2	TRBV29-1	CSGPGQGARCTGELFF
TRBJ2-3	TRBV28	CASSLIAPIAGAQYF
TRBJ2-4	TRBV25-1	CASSESGDLGKNIQYF